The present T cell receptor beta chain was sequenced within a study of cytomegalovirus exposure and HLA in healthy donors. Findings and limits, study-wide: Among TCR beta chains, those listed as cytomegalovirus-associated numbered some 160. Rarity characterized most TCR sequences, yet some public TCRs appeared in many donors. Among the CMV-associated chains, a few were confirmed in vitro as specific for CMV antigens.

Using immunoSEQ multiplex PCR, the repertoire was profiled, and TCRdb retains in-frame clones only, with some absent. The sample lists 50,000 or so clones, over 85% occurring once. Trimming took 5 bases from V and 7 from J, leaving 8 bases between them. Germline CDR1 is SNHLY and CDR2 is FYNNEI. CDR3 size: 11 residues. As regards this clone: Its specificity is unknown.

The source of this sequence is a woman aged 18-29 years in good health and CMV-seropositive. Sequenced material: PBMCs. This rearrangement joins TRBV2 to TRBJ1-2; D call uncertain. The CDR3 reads CASSLGIGYTF. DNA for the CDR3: TGTGCCAGCAGTCTAGGTATTGGCTACACCTTC.